This TCR beta chain is drawn from a study of prognosis after radiotherapy for stage I lung cancer. The CDR3 extends over 14 amino acids. Trimming left V 2 bases short and J 2 bases short, with 10 bases between. CDR1 and CDR2 from the germline V gene are SGHRS and YFSETQ. This clonotype was counted ten times or more. The study amplified the TCR beta CDR3 region from genomic DNA. This amplification was carried out by two rounds of multiplex PCR. Gene-specific primers for each TRBV and TRBJ gene drove first-round PCR. TCRdb fed the multiplex PCR reads into MiXCR, producing one record per CDR3 protein. The sample consists of approximately 30,000 distinct CDR3 sequences, 25% to 35% of them appearing once.

This chain connects TRBV5-1 to TRBJ1-1, with D unclear. The sequenced sample was PBMCs, obtained before or after stereotactic body radiation therapy (not recorded which). The clonotype was recovered from a donor at least 50 years old with non-small cell lung cancer. The CDR3, as DNA: TGCGCCAGCAGCTTAGTTGGAGGAAACACTGAAGCTTTCTTT. It specifies CASSLVGGNTEAFF.